Presented here are 28 T cell receptor beta chains from one specimen sequenced in a study of post-analysis software for immune sequencing data. The TCR beta cDNA libraries carried unique molecular identifiers. TCRdb recomputed calls from the PCR reads with MiXCR, one row per CDR3 protein. The sample holds 750,000 to 950,000 distinct CDR3 sequences; roughly 50% are singletons and the top ten take about 4.5%. Study-wide findings and caveats: About 5 TRBV segments, including TRBV5-6, TRBV5-1 and TRBV20-1, were more frequent in patients than controls.

No antigen has been assigned to these receptors. The sample comprised blood. The source of these receptors is a girl aged 10-17 years with multiple sclerosis.

The chain combines TRBV27 with TRBJ1-2; D gene unclear. Germline CDR1 and CDR2: MNHEY and SMNVEV (reference sequence). There are 14 residues in the CDR3. V lost 4 bases, J lost 5 bases, and 14 bases lay in between. In DNA, the CDR3 is TGTGCCAGCAGTTCCGCCCGACGGATATATGGCTACACCTTC. Its protein is CASSSARRIYGYTF.

The sample holds one count of this clonotype. The chain carries TRBV10-3 and TRBJ2-3; D possibly uses TRBD1 or TRBD2 (5 bases each). Deletions cut 8 bases from V and 5 bases from J, with 8 bases between. The CDR3 sequence is 11 residues long. The germline V gene encodes CDR1 ENHRY and CDR2 SYGVKD. The CDR3 reads CAIGGRDTQYF. The CDR3, as DNA: TGTGCCATCGGGGGTCGAGATACGCAGTATTTT.

The chain carries TRBV10-3 and TRBJ2-7, with a weak D call TRBD2 (7 bases). From germline, CDR1 is ENHRY and CDR2 SYGVKD. The CDR3 length is 15 residues. V lost 4 bases to trimming and J lost 0 bases, with 13 bases between them. CDR3 sequence reads: CAISGGGHTSYEQYF. The CDR3 coding sequence is TGTGCCATCAGTGGGGGGGGGCACACCTCCTACGAGCAGTACTTC.

This clonotype was detected only a few times. The chain carries TRBV5-1 and TRBJ2-1, with 16 bases fitting TRBD2. V lost 3 bases to trimming and J lost 7 bases; unmatched junction nucleotides: 7. The CDR3 spans 17 residues. Per the germline V gene, CDR1 is SGHRS and CDR2 is YFSETQ. In DNA, the CDR3 is TGCGCCAGCAGCTCCGGGACTAGCGGGGGGGTATCGAATGAGCAGTTCTTC. Translating it yields CASSSGTSGGVSNEQFF.

The V and J genes are TRBV2 and TRBJ1-1; a possible D gene is TRBD1 (5 bases). The CDR3 extends over 12 amino acids. Deletions cut 9 bases from V and 5 bases from J, with 13 bases between. Per germline, CDR1 SNHLY and CDR2 FYNNEI. CDR3 DNA: TGTGCCAGTGCGACAGACGGGACTGAAGCTTTCTTT. It is translated as CASATDGTEAFF.

This chain connects TRBV5-6 to TRBJ1-2, with D perhaps TRBD1 (6 bases). CDR1 is SGHDT, CDR2 YYEEEE, per germline. V was clipped by 3 bases and J by 4 bases, with 16 bases between them. The CDR3 has 15 amino acids. The CDR3 loop is CASSSPVQGSYGYTF. In DNA, the CDR3 is TGTGCCAGCAGCTCCCCGGTGCAGGGGTCCTATGGCTACACCTTC.

This clonotype was seen only a few times. In nucleotides, the CDR3 is TGCGCCAGCAGCGACCGGACAGATACGCAGTATTTT. Residues: CASSDRTDTQYF. The V gene is TRBV5-1, the J gene TRBJ2-3; D uncertain. V lost 4 bases and J lost 3, with 6 bases in between. The CDR3 is made up of 12 amino acids. Germline V gene data show CDR1 as SGHRS and CDR2 as YFSETQ.

The chain uses TRBV20-1 and TRBJ2-1, with 11 bases matching TRBD1. After removal of 3 bases from V and 6 bases from J, the junction contained 1 base not matched to a gene. Germline assignment: CDR1 DFQATT and CDR2 SNEGSKA (reference sequence). The CDR3 runs to 13 residues. In DNA form, the CDR3 reads TGCAGTGCTAGGGGACAGGGGGGCAATGAGCAGTTCTTC. It specifies CSARGQGGNEQFF.

V usage is TRBV20-1 and J usage is TRBJ2-5; TRBD1 matches at 9 bases. Per the germline V gene, CDR1 is DFQATT and CDR2 is SNEGSKA (reference sequence). V lost 5 bases to trimming and J lost 5 bases; unmatched junction nucleotides: 12. The CDR3 has 15 amino acids. The CDR3 DNA is TGCAGTGCTGCCGCGTACAGGGGGCGCGAGGAGACCCAGTACTTC. This gives the protein CSAAAYRGREETQYF.

The chain employs TRBV10-3 and TRBJ2-5; D not resolved. V lost 3 bases and J 1 base, leaving 21 bases between the germline ends. The CDR3 totals 18 residues. Germline V gene sequence: CDR1 ENHRY, CDR2 SYGVKD. The DNA for the CDR3 is TGTGCCATCAGTGATTCCCTCAGTGGAACAGTCGTCCAAGAGACCCAGTACTTC. Protein product: CAISDSLSGTVVQETQYF.

V gene TRBV5-6 combines with J gene TRBJ2-3; 10 bases line up with TRBD2. This CDR3 has 16 residues. Trimming at V came to 4 bases and at J to 3 bases, leaving 8 bases not matched to a gene. CDR1 and CDR2 from the germline V gene are SGHDT and YYEEEE. This chain's CDR3 is CASSHSTSGWTDTQYF. As DNA, the CDR3 is TGTGCCAGCAGCCATTCGACTAGCGGGTGGACAGATACGCAGTATTTT.

V gene TRBV2 combines with J gene TRBJ2-2; D unclear. Per the germline V gene, CDR1 is SNHLY and CDR2 is FYNNEI. V gave up 8 bases and J gave up 3 bases, with 7 bases separating them. CDR3 length equals 12 residues. In DNA form, the CDR3 reads TGTGCCAGCCGAAAAGACACCGGGGAGCTGTTTTTT. Amino acids: CASRKDTGELFF.

With regard to this clonotype: Its ends do not fully match the called genes, so a read error is possible. The chain recombines TRBV20-1 with TRBJ2-5; TRBD1 matches at 9 bases. The end of the DNA fits TRBJ2-7 better, so the J call may be wrong. Per germline, CDR1 DFQATT and CDR2 SNEGSKA (reference sequence). The CDR3 sequence is 15 residues long. Here the CDR3 reads CSTRVPGTGSSEQYF. DNA of the CDR3: TGCAGTACTAGAGTCCCGGGGACAGGGAGTTCCGAGCAGTACTTC.

The chain couples TRBV5-8 to TRBJ1-2; D unclear. The V gene lost 2 bases and the J gene lost 6 bases, with 14 bases spanning the gap. Germline CDR1 SGHTS, CDR2 YDEGEE. The CDR3 totals 14 residues. The CDR3 nucleotides read TGTGCCAGCAGCTTCGAAGGGAAAAGGCATGGCTACACCTTC. This gives the protein CASSFEGKRHGYTF.

The chain couples TRBV5-6 to TRBJ1-4, with D unclear. V was pared by 1 base and J by 0 bases, with 7 bases between. The germline CDR1 and CDR2 sequences are SGHDT and YYEEEE. This CDR3 contains 15 residues. CDR3 sequence: CASSLQNPTNEKLFF. The DNA of the CDR3 is TGTGCCAGCAGCTTGCAGAACCCAACTAATGAAAAACTGTTTTTT.

V gene TRBV30 combines with J gene TRBJ1-1; 7 bases match TRBD1. The CDR3 consists of 13 residues. Germline V gene lookup returns CDR1 GTSNPN and CDR2 SVGIG (reference sequence). Trimming cost V 3 bases and J 4 bases; bases outside gene matches: 5. The chain's CDR3 is CAWSRGAGTEAFF. The CDR3 DNA reads TGTGCCTGGAGCAGGGGGGCGGGCACTGAAGCTTTCTTT. The full variable domain, completed using reference TRBV30 and TRBJ1-1, is SQTIHQWPATLVQPVGSPLSLECTVEGTSNPNLYWYRQAAGRGLQLLFYSVGIGQISSEVPQNLSASRPQDRQFILSSKKLLLSDSGFYLCAWSRGAGTEAFFGQGTRLTVV.

J is TRBJ2-7 and V is TRBV5-1, with TRBD2 identical over 10 bases. V was clipped by 4 bases and J by 7 bases; unmatched bases: 17. Germline V gene lookup returns CDR1 SGHRS and CDR2 YFSETQ. The CDR3 is 17 residues long. The CDR3 protein is CASSPRLAGPSYNEQYF. In DNA, the CDR3 is TGCGCCAGCAGCCCCAGACTAGCGGGCCCCTCCTACAATGAGCAGTACTTC.

The V call is TRBV20-1, the J call TRBJ1-6; 9 bases are a match to TRBD1. The CDR3 runs to 21 residues. V was clipped by 2 bases and J by 0 bases; unmatched bases: 17. Germline V gives CDR1 DFQATT, CDR2 SNEGSKA (reference sequence). The CDR3 DNA reads as TGCAGTGCTAGAAGCCCAGTTTTGAGGGACAGGGCTAGCTCCTATAATTCACCCCTCCACTTT. Amino acid sequence: CSARSPVLRDRASSYNSPLHF.

This chain links TRBV30 with TRBJ2-4; D remains unclear. Germline CDR1 and CDR2: GTSNPN and SVGIG (reference sequence). Trimming removed 0 bases at V and 6 bases at J, with 9 bases between. CDR3 size: 13 residues. The CDR3 DNA reads as TGTGCCTGGAGTGTTCTGCCGGGAAACATTCAGTACTTC. It encodes CAWSVLPGNIQYF.

This chain links TRBV12-3 or TRBV12-4 with TRBJ1-6; TRBD1 matches 7 bases. The CDR3 has 17 residues. J was trimmed by 0 bases and V by 6 bases; bases with no gene match: 8. In nucleotides, the CDR3 is TGTGCCAGCAGCCAAGGACAGGTCAGCTCCTATAATTCACCCCTCCACTTT. It translates to CASSQGQVSSYNSPLHF.

V and J are TRBV15 and TRBJ2-7; 9 positions agree with TRBD2. Germline V gene lookup returns CDR1 LNHNV and CDR2 YYDKDF (reference sequence). The CDR3 runs to 15 residues. Trimming cost V 5 bases and J 3 bases; bases outside gene matches: 8. This CDR3 is CATSSREGGLYEQYF. CDR3 bases: TGTGCCACCAGCTCGCGGGAGGGAGGGCTCTACGAGCAGTACTTC.

The chain links TRBV5-1 to TRBJ2-5; TRBD1 aligns across 8 bases. V gave up 4 bases and J gave up 3 bases; unmatched junction bases: 11. The CDR3 length is 16 residues. Germline V gene lookup returns CDR1 SGHRS and CDR2 YFSETQ. In nucleotides, the CDR3 is TGCGCCAGCAGCGTGCACCGTTTGACAGGGGAAGAGACCCAGTACTTC. Amino acids: CASSVHRLTGEETQYF.

This clonotype was counted a few times. The chain has TRBV12-3 or TRBV12-4 and TRBJ1-1; D unclear. Trimming shortened V by 3 bases and J by 7 bases, and 21 bases separated the two germline ends. The length of the CDR3 is 16 residues. For the CDR3, the DNA is TGTGCCAGCAGTTTCCCCCAAGTCGGTCAAGTTGATGAAGCTTTCTTT. This gives the protein CASSFPQVGQVDEAFF.

The V and J genes are TRBV7-9 and TRBJ1-4; D perhaps matches TRBD1 (5 bases). Germline V gives CDR1 SEHNR, CDR2 FQNEAQ (reference sequence). The V end lost 3 bases, the J end lost 8 bases, and 13 bases lay between the germline ends. The CDR3 is 14 amino acids. The CDR3 DNA reads TGTGCCAGCAGCTTTGAAGGGGCGGAAGAAAAACTGTTTTTT. Translation: CASSFEGAEEKLFF.

V gene TRBV9 combines with J gene TRBJ2-1, with TRBD2 identical over 10 bases. Germline V gene sequence: CDR1 SGDLS, CDR2 YYNGEE. This CDR3 spans 15 amino acids. Trimming removed 0 bases from V and 8 bases from J; junction bases left unmatched: 5. Here the CDR3 DNA reads TGTGCCAGCAGCGTAGAAGCGGGGGGGTGGGATGAGCAGTTCTTC. It codes for CASSVEAGGWDEQFF. Looking up the rest from reference TRBV9 and TRBJ2-1 gives the full variable domain: DSGVTQTPKHLITATGQRVTLRCSPRSGDLSVYWYQQSLDQGLQFLIQYYNGEERAKGNILERFSAQQFPDLHSELNLSSLELGDSALYFCASSVEAGGWDEQFFGPGTRLTVL.

This clonotype was counted at least ten times. V gene TRBV20-1 combines with J gene TRBJ2-7; TRBD1 aligns across 7 bases. Trimming at V came to 2 bases and at J to 6 bases, leaving 13 bases not matched to a gene. Per germline, CDR1 DFQATT and CDR2 SNEGSKA (reference sequence). The CDR3 length is 15 residues. CDR3 region: CSARPIQGDVGEQYF. The CDR3 DNA is TGCAGTGCTAGACCAATCCAGGGGGATGTCGGCGAGCAGTACTTC.

This sequence joins TRBV10-3 and TRBJ2-2; D uncertain. Germline V CDR1 and CDR2: ENHRY, SYGVKD. The germline V and J ends were trimmed by 4 bases and 4 bases, with 13 bases remaining between them. The CDR3 is 15 amino acids. The CDR3 sequence: CAISASTVGTGELFF. Written as DNA, the CDR3 is TGTGCCATCAGTGCCTCTACCGTGGGCACCGGGGAGCTGTTTTTT.

This clonotype occurred once. The rearrangement links TRBV5-1 to TRBJ2-7; TRBD1 agrees at 8 bases. The germline V gene has CDR1 SGHRS and CDR2 YFSETQ. The CDR3 loop spans 16 amino acids. The V gene end was trimmed by 1 base and the J gene end by 0 bases; junction bases not matched to a gene: 6. The CDR3 reads CASSLMAGGSSYEQYF. The CDR3 DNA sequence: TGCGCCAGCAGCTTGATGGCAGGGGGCAGCTCCTACGAGCAGTACTTC.